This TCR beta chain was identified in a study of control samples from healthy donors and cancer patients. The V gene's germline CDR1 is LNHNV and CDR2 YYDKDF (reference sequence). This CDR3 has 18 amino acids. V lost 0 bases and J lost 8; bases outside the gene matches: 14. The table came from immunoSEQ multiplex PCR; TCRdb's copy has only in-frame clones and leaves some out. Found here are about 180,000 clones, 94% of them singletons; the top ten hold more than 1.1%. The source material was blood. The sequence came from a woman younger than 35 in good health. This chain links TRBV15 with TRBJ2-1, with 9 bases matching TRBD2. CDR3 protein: CATSRDFPLAGPKDEQFF. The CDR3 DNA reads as TGTGCCACCAGCAGAGATTTCCCCCTAGCGGGGCCGAAGGATGAGCAGTTCTTC.